The text below deals with one TCR beta chain. Trimming removed 3 bases from V and 5 bases from J; junction bases left unmatched: 5. The CDR3 is made up of 15 amino acids. Germline V gives CDR1 SGHRS, CDR2 YFSETQ. These data originate in a study of PD-1 blockade in mismatch repair-deficient tumors. On the study more broadly: Patients had approximately 12 mismatch repair-deficient cancer types, all previously treated and progressing.

Generated by immunoSEQ multiplex PCR, the TCRdb table keeps only in-frame clones and is missing some. This sample has about 34,000 clones, with approximately 80% found just once. PCR or immunohistochemistry showed mismatch repair deficiency in every enrolled patient. TCR sequencing covered a few patients who responded to pembrolizumab. V is TRBV5-1 and J is TRBJ1-6; 7 nucleotides agree with TRBD1. The sequence derives from an adult with mismatch repair-deficient cancer. The sequencing here drew on PBMCs, taken around 6 weeks after starting pembrolizumab. The CDR3 reads CASSSDTGDNSPLHF. The DNA of the CDR3 is TGCGCCAGCAGCTCCGATACAGGGGATAATTCACCCCTCCACTTT.